Presented here are 27 T cell receptor beta chains from one specimen sequenced in a study of PD-1 blockade in classical Hodgkin lymphoma. Every patient experienced relapse after autologous stem cell transplantation, and brentuximab vedotin exposure varied. TCRdb keeps only in-frame clones here, not all; method: immunoSEQ multiplex PCR. The table shows around 150,000 clones, with less than 80% occurring only once. The sequencing here drew on peripheral blood mononuclear cells (PBMCs), taken before the second cycle of nivolumab. The source is a human donor with classical Hodgkin lymphoma.

The genes are TRBV6-6 and TRBJ2-7; maybe TRBD1 (5 bases). The germline V gene encodes CDR1 MNHNY and CDR2 SVGAGI (reference sequence). This CDR3 comprises 12 residues. V was trimmed by 1 base and J by 7 bases, leaving 8 bases between them. The CDR3 DNA reads as TGTGCCAGCAGTTACTTTTCAGGGGAGCAGTACTTC. Protein sequence: CASSYFSGEQYF.

The chain joins TRBV19 to TRBJ2-7, with D possibly being TRBD1 (6 bases). The length of the CDR3 is 14 residues. V was trimmed by 6 bases and J by 0 bases, leaving 12 bases between them. The germline gives CDR1 LNHDA, CDR2 SQIVND (reference sequence). The CDR3 nucleotides are TGTGCCAGTAGCCCGGGCAGGGGCTCCTACGAGCAGTACTTC. Translating it yields CASSPGRGSYEQYF.

The chain recombines TRBV6-6 with TRBJ2-7; D call uncertain. The CDR3 is 14 residues long. Trimming took off 7 bases at V and 9 bases at J, with 22 bases between the two ends. Germline V gene lookup returns CDR1 MNHNY and CDR2 SVGAGI (reference sequence). CDR3 region: CASTQPSASKGQYF. The CDR3, as DNA: TGTGCCAGCACCCAACCATCGGCCTCCAAAGGGCAGTACTTC.

The chain combines TRBV27 with TRBJ2-2; TRBD1 or TRBD2 may be the D gene (5 bases each). The CDR3 has 16 amino acids. The V and J ends lost 9 bases and 0 bases respectively, with 17 bases between them. CDR1 is MNHEY, CDR2 SMNVEV, per germline (reference sequence). CDR3 DNA: TGTGCCAGTCTGCGGCGACAGACTACGAACACCGGGGAGCTGTTTTTT. Translation gives CASLRRQTTNTGELFF.

J is TRBJ1-6 and V is TRBV9; unclear D gene. V was cut by 1 base and J by 4 bases, with 6 bases left in between. This CDR3 comprises 14 residues. From germline, CDR1 is SGDLS and CDR2 YYNGEE. As DNA, the CDR3 is TGTGCCAGCAGCGTAAACCCGTATAATTCACCCCTCCACTTT. Encoded protein: CASSVNPYNSPLHF.

This clone has at least ten counts. This chain connects TRBV30 to TRBJ1-3; D is unclear. The CDR3 covers 13 residues. CDR1 is GTSNPN and CDR2 is SVGIG in the germline V gene (reference sequence). Trimming cost V 5 bases and J 0 bases, with 8 bases left between them. CDR3 in DNA: TGTGCCTGGGACACTACCTCTGGAAACACCATATATTTT. Its protein product is CAWDTTSGNTIYF.

The rearrangement links TRBV7-7 to TRBJ2-2, with TRBD2 matching over 10 bases. This CDR3 comprises 17 residues. V lost 5 bases to trimming and J lost 6 bases; unmatched junction nucleotides: 12. From germline, CDR1 is SSHAT and CDR2 FNYEAQ (reference sequence). The CDR3 sequence is CASSPSRLAGVSGELFF. In DNA, the CDR3 is TGTGCCAGCAGCCCCAGTCGGCTAGCGGGAGTTTCCGGGGAGCTGTTTTTT.

This clone was observed a handful of times. The rearrangement uses TRBV29-1 and TRBJ1-2; no firm D call. The germline CDR1 and CDR2 sequences are SQVTM and ANQGSEA. This CDR3 spans 12 amino acids. Trimming removed 6 bases at V and 4 bases at J, with 12 bases between. This CDR3 reads CSVLERSYGYTF. In DNA form, the CDR3 reads TGCAGCGTCCTCGAAAGGAGCTATGGCTACACCTTC.

This chain uses TRBV28 with TRBJ1-4; unclear D gene. Germline V gene sequence: CDR1 MDHEN, CDR2 SYDVKM. V was trimmed by 2 bases and J by 6 bases, leaving 1 base between them. The CDR3 covers 11 residues. The CDR3 DNA sequence: TGTGCCAGCAGTTTACATGAAAAACTGTTTTTT. Translating it yields CASSLHEKLFF.

The chain carries TRBV2 and TRBJ1-2, with no clear D. Germline V gene sequence: CDR1 SNHLY, CDR2 FYNNEI. The CDR3 loop spans 14 amino acids. V lost 2 bases to trimming and J lost 8 bases, with 15 bases between them. CDR3 amino acids: CASSEYADPTGYTF. The CDR3, as DNA: TGTGCCAGCAGTGAATATGCGGACCCTACGGGCTACACCTTC.

CDR3 in DNA: TGTGCCAGCAGCCCTCCGCACAACCGCTTCAGCACAGATACGCAGTATTTT. Protein product: CASSPPHNRFSTDTQYF. V usage is TRBV28 and J usage is TRBJ2-3; no clear D gene. CDR1 is MDHEN and CDR2 is SYDVKM in the germline V gene. V gave up 6 bases and J gave up 0 bases, with 19 bases separating them. The CDR3 spans 17 residues.

This chain connects TRBV10-3 to TRBJ1-1; D is undetermined. Germline loops: CDR1 ENHRY, CDR2 SYGVKD. Trimming removed 6 bases from V and 1 base from J, with 12 bases in between. This CDR3 has 14 residues. CDR3 nucleotides: TGTGCCATCAGGAAGAGGGAAACGAACACTGAAGCTTTCTTT. It specifies CAIRKRETNTEAFF.

This clone appeared a single time. The rearrangement joins TRBV27 to TRBJ1-5; tentatively, D is TRBD1 (5 bases). The germline V gene has CDR1 MNHEY and CDR2 SMNVEV (reference sequence). V was shortened by 5 bases and J by 5 bases, with 19 bases between the two germline ends. The CDR3 runs 16 residues. The CDR3 coding sequence is TGTGCCAGCAGTCAAGGGACGGGCCGGAGAGATCAGCCCCAGCATTTT. It encodes CASSQGTGRRDQPQHF.

The CDR3 coding sequence is TGCGCCAGCAGCTACCAACAGGGTACCTACGAGCAGTACTTC. This gives the protein CASSYQQGTYEQYF. The chain is built from TRBV5-1 and TRBJ2-7, with D possibly being TRBD1 (6 bases). The CDR3 extends over 14 amino acids. Germline V gene data show CDR1 as SGHRS and CDR2 as YFSETQ. V dropped 3 bases and J dropped 2 bases, with 12 bases sitting between them.

This sequence joins TRBV7-2 and TRBJ2-1, with TRBD2 matching over 10 bases. CDR3 size: 16 residues. CDR1 SGHTA and CDR2 FQGNSA come from the germline V gene. J was trimmed by 8 bases and V by 7 bases; bases with no gene match: 14. This CDR3 reads CASINQREGPLDEQFF. CDR3 bases: TGTGCCAGCATTAATCAGCGGGAGGGTCCTTTAGATGAGCAGTTCTTC.

The chain links TRBV7-9 to TRBJ1-1, with D possibly being TRBD1 (5 bases). This CDR3 has 15 residues. The germline V gene has CDR1 SEHNR and CDR2 FQNEAQ (reference sequence). Trimming left V 4 bases short and J 7 bases short, with 19 bases between. CDR3 bases: TGTGCCAGCAGCTCAAACCGTCAGGGAATGATTGAAGCTTTCTTT. Amino acid sequence: CASSSNRQGMIEAFF.

This chain uses TRBV11-2 with TRBJ1-1, with D tentatively TRBD1 (6 bases). The germline CDR1 and CDR2 sequences are SGHAT and FQNNGV. This CDR3 is built from 13 residues. Deletions cut 5 bases from V and 4 bases from J, with 11 bases between. The CDR3 DNA is TGTGCCAGCAGCCCCAAAGGGGGCACTGAAGCTTTCTTT. This translates into CASSPKGGTEAFF.

The genes are TRBV19 and TRBJ1-2, with D unresolved. V lost 3 bases to trimming and J lost 1 base, with 9 bases between them. Germline V gene data show CDR1 as LNHDA and CDR2 as SQIVND (reference sequence). CDR3 length: 14 amino acids. CDR3 in DNA: TGTGCCAGTAGTATTGGAGGGTATAACTATGGCTACACCTTC. It codes for CASSIGGYNYGYTF.

This chain uses TRBV28 with TRBJ2-1; 7 bases align to TRBD2. V shed 2 bases, J shed 2 bases, and the junction held 3 bases outside the gene matches. The germline V gene has CDR1 MDHEN and CDR2 SYDVKM. There are 15 residues in the CDR3. The CDR3 is CASSLAGETYNEQFF. CDR3 in DNA: TGTGCCAGCAGTTTAGCGGGAGAAACCTACAATGAGCAGTTCTTC.

The chain employs TRBV7-2 and TRBJ2-7; 7 bases agree with TRBD1. V lost 0 bases and J lost 5; bases outside the gene matches: 4. Germline CDR1 and CDR2: SGHTA and FQGNSA. The CDR3 loop spans 14 amino acids. The CDR3 spells CASSLATGLDEQYF. The CDR3 DNA reads TGTGCCAGCAGCTTAGCGACAGGGTTGGACGAGCAGTACTTC.

The chain recombines TRBV19 with TRBJ2-1, with 9 bases aligning to TRBD1. V shed 2 bases and J 10 bases; nucleotides not matched to a gene: 6. CDR1 and CDR2 from the germline V gene are LNHDA and SQIVND (reference sequence). The CDR3 loop spans 14 amino acids. The CDR3 loop reads CASSISTGGWEQFF. CDR3 nucleotides: TGTGCCAGTAGTATATCGACAGGGGGATGGGAGCAGTTCTTC.

This clone was observed a few times. The chain uses TRBV11-3 and TRBJ2-5; 10 positions match TRBD1. The CDR3 is 15 amino acids. CDR1 and CDR2 (germline): SGHNT, YENEEA. J lost 4 bases, V lost 3 bases, and 5 bases had no gene match. The CDR3 here is CASSFGQGGGETQYF. The CDR3 nucleotides are TGTGCCAGCAGCTTCGGACAGGGGGGAGGAGAGACCCAGTACTTC.

The table lists this clone with a few counts. The rearrangement joins TRBV6-5 to TRBJ1-2, with 11 bases that match TRBD1. The CDR3 has 16 amino acids. V lost 2 bases to trimming and J lost 4 bases; unmatched junction nucleotides: 6. Per germline, CDR1 MNHEY and CDR2 SVGAGI. The DNA for the CDR3 is TGTGCCAGCAGTTACCTACGGACAGGGGGCTCCTATGGCTACACCTTC. Protein product: CASSYLRTGGSYGYTF.

The chain couples TRBV7-9 to TRBJ2-1, with D possibly matching TRBD2 (5 bases). Trimming took 7 bases from V and 8 from J, leaving 21 bases between them. The CDR3 is 15 amino acids. CDR1 SEHNR and CDR2 FQNEAQ come from the germline V gene (reference sequence). CDR3 coding DNA: TGTGCCAGCATCGCGACATTCAAGAGGGTCGATGAGCAGTTCTTC. Protein product: CASIATFKRVDEQFF.

The table lists this clone with a count of one. The V call is TRBV11-2, the J call TRBJ2-7; D assignment may be TRBD1 or TRBD2 (5 bases each). The CDR3 is 14 amino acids. The V gene's germline CDR1 is SGHAT and CDR2 FQNNGV. Trimming took 2 bases from V and 2 from J, leaving 10 bases between them. CDR3 DNA sequence: TGTGCCAGCAGCTTACTCCAGGGACCCTACGAGCAGTACTTC. Translating gives CASSLLQGPYEQYF.

The V gene is TRBV10-3, the J gene TRBJ2-1; 11 bases agree with TRBD2. The CDR3 runs to 15 residues. Germline CDR1 ENHRY, CDR2 SYGVKD. Losses at the gene ends were 3 bases for V and 5 bases for J; bases not matched to a gene: 3. As DNA, the CDR3 is TGTGCCATCAGTGAATTAGCGGGGGGGAACAATGAGCAGTTCTTC. Amino acids: CAISELAGGNNEQFF.

This clone was counted a few times. This chain joins TRBV18 and TRBJ1-1, with D uncertain. Trimming took off 5 bases at V and 12 bases at J, with 13 bases between the two ends. Germline V lookup: CDR1 KGHSH, CDR2 LQKENI. This CDR3 region has 11 residues. The CDR3 spells CASSIDTQSFF. Written as DNA, the CDR3 is TGTGCCAGCTCAATCGACACCCAGTCTTTCTTT.